This T cell receptor beta chain originates from a study of response to subunit inactivated influenza vaccine. Study-wide results and caveats: Few additional T cells are recruited per seasonal influenza vaccination, authors suggested.

Trimming pared 1 base from V and 6 bases from J, leaving 10 bases between. CDR1 is MDHEN and CDR2 is SYDVKM in the germline V gene. The CDR3 sequence is 14 residues long. From the RT-PCR reads, TCRdb called clonotypes with MiXCR, one entry per CDR3 protein. The sample has 500,000 to 550,000 distinct CDR3 sequences; 7.6% are singletons. Regarding this clonotype: The antigen is unknown.

This receptor was identified in a man aged 50 to 75 who received an inactivated influenza vaccine. This sample comprised PBMCs from blood, obtained roughly 24 months after vaccination. The J gene is TRBJ1-5, the V gene TRBV28; no definite D call. The CDR3 bases are TGTGCCAGCAGTTTATCTGTCCTGGGTCAGCCCCAGCATTTT. It yields the protein CASSLSVLGQPQHF. Drawing the rest from reference TRBV28 and TRBJ1-5, the complete variable domain is DVKVTQSSRYLVKRTGEKVFLECVQDMDHENMFWYRQDPGLGLRLIYFSYDVKMKEKGDIPEGYSVSREKKERFSLILESASTNQTSMYLCASSLSVLGQPQHFGDGTRLSIL.